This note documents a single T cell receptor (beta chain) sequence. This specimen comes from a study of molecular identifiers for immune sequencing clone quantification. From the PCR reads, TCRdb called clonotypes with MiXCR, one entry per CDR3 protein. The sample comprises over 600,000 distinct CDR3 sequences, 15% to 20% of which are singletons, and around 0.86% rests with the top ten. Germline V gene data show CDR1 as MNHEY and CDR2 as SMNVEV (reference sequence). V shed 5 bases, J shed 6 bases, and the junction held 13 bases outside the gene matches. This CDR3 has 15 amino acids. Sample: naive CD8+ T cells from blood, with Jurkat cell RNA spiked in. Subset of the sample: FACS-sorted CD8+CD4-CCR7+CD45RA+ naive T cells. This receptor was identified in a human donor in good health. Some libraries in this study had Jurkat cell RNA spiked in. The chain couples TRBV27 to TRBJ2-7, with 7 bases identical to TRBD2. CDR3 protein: CASSGAPGGEGEQYF. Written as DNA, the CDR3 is TGTGCCAGCAGTGGAGCCCCTGGGGGGGAGGGCGAGCAGTACTTC.